Included here is one T cell receptor beta chain sequence, with context. The CDR3 consists of 13 residues. V shed 4 bases and J shed 8 bases, with 14 bases lying between them. A library of TCRbeta sequences, prepared with unique molecular identifiers, was generated. MiXCR was run by TCRdb on the PCR reads, yielding one entry per CDR3 protein. The table includes about 500,000 distinct CDR3 sequences, less than 35% detected once. The sample is drawn from a study of T-cell reconstitution after alpha-beta-depleted transplantation in children. The rearrangement uses TRBV12-3 or TRBV12-4 and TRBJ1-2, with D uncertain. This specimen was PBMCs from the stem cell graft donor, taken from the stem cell graft. This sequence originates from a human donor who donated a stem cell graft to a child with aplastic anemia. The CDR3 is CASSSDHKVGYTF. The DNA of the CDR3 is TGTGCCAGCAGTTCCGATCATAAAGTGGGCTACACCTTC.